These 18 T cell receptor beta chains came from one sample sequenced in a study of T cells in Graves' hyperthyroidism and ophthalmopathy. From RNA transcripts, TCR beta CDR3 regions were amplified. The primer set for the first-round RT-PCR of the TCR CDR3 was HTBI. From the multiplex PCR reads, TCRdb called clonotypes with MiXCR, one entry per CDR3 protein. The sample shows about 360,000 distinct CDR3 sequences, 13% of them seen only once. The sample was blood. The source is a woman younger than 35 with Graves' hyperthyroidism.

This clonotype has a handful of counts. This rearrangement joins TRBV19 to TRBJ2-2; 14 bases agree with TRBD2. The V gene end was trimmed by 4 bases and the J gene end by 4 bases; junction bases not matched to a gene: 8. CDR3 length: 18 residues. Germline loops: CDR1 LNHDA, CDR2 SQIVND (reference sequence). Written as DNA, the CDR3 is TGTGCCAGTAGTACGATGACTAGCGGGGGGGCATCCACCGGGGAGCTGTTTTTT. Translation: CASSTMTSGGASTGELFF.

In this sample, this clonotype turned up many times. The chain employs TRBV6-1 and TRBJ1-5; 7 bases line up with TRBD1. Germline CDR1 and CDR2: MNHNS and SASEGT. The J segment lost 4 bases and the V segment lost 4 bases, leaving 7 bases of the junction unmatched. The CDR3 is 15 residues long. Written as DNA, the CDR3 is TGTGCCAGCAGTGTGGAAGGGGGCGGTAATCAGCCCCAGCATTTT. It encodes CASSVEGGGNQPQHF.

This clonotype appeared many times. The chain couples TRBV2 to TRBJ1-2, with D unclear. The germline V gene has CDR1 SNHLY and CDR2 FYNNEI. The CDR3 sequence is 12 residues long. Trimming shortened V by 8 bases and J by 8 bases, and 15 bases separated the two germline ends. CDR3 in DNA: TGTGCCAGCGGCGAGGAGGGCAACGGCTACACCTTC. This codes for CASGEEGNGYTF.

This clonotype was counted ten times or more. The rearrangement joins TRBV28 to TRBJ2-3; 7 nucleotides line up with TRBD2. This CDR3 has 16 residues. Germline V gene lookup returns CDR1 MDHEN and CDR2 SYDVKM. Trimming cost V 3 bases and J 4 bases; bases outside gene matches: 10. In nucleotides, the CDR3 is TGTGCCAGCAGTTTGGGGGGAGGGCCAGGCGCAGATACGCAGTATTTT. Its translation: CASSLGGGPGADTQYF.

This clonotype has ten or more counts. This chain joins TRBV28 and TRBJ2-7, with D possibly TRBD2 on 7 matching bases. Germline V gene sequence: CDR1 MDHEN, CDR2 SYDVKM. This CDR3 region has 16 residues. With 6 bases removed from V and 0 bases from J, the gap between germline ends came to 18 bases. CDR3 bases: TGTGCCAGCAGAGCCTCGGGGGGCTTCAGCTCCTACGAGCAGTACTTC. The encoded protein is CASRASGGFSSYEQYF.

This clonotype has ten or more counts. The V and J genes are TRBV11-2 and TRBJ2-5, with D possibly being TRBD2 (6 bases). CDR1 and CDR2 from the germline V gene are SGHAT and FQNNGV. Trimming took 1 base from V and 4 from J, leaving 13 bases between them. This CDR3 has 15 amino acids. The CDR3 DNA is TGTGCCAGCAGCTTAGTGGAAGGAGGGCGAGAGACCCAGTACTTC. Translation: CASSLVEGGRETQYF.

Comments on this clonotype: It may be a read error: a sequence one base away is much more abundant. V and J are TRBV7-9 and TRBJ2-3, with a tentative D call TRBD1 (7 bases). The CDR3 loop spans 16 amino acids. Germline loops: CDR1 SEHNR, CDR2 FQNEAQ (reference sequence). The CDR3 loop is CASSSTDREATGTQYF. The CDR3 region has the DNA TGTGCCAGCAGCTCCACAGACAGGGAGGCCACAGGTACGCAGTATTTT.

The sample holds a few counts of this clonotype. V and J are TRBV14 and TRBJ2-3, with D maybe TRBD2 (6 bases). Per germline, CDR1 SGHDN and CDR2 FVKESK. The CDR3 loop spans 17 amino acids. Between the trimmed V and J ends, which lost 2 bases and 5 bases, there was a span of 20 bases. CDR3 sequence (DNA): TGTGCCAGCAGCCAAAGATGGGCCCCGGGACTTTTAGATACGCAGTATTTT. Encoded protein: CASSQRWAPGLLDTQYF.

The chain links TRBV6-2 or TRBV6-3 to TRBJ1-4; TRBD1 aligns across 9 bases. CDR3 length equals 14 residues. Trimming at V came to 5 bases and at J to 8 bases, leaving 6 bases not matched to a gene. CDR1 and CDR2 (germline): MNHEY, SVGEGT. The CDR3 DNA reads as TGTGCCAGCAGTGCGGACAGGGGTGGGGAAAAACTGTTTTTT. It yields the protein CASSADRGGEKLFF.

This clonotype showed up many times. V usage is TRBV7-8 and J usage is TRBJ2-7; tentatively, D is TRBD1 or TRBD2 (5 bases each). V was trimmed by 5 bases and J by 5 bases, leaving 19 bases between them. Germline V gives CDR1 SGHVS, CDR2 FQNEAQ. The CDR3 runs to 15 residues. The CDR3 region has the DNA TGTGCCAGCAGCCTTACGATGAGGGGTCACCACGAGCAGTACTTC. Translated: CASSLTMRGHHEQYF.

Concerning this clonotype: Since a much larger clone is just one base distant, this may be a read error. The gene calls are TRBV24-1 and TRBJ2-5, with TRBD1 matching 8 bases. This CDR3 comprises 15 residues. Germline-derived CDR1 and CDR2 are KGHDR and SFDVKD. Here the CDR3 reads CVTSDLQDRAGTQYF. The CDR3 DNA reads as TGTGTCACCAGTGATTTGCAGGACAGGGCAGGGACCCAGTACTTC.

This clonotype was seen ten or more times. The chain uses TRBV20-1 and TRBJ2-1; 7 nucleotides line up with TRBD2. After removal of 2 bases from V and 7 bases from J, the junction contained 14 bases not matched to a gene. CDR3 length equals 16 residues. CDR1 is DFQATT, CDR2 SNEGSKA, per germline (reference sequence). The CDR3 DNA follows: TGCAGTGCTAGACCCTTCGGGGGAGGGCCGAGGAATGAGCAGTTCTTC. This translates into CSARPFGGGPRNEQFF.

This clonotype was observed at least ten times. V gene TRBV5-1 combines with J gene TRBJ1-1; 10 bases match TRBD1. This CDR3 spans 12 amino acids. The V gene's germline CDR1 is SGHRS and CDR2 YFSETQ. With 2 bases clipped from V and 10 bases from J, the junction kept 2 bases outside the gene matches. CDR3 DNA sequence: TGCGCCAGCAGCTTTGACAGGGGGCCAGCTTTCTTT. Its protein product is CASSFDRGPAFF. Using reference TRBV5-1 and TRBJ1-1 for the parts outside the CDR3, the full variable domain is KAGVTQTPRYLIKTRGQQVTLSCSPISGHRSVSWYQQTPGQGLQFLFEYFSETQRNKGNFPGRFSGRQFSNSRSEMNVSTLELGDSALYLCASSFDRGPAFFGQGTRLTVV.

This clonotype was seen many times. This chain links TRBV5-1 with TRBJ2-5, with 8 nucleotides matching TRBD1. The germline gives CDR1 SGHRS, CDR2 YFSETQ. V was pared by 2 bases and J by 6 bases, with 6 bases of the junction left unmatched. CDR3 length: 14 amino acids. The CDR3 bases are TGCGCCAGCAGCTTAGACAGGGGTCAGCAGACCCAGTACTTC. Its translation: CASSLDRGQQTQYF.

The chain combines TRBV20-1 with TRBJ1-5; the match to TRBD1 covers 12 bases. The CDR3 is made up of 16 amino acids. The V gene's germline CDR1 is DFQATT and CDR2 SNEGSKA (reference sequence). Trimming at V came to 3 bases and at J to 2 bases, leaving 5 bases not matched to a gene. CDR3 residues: CSARGQGAPGNQPQHF. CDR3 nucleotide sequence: TGCAGTGCTAGGGGACAGGGGGCCCCGGGCAATCAGCCCCAGCATTTT.

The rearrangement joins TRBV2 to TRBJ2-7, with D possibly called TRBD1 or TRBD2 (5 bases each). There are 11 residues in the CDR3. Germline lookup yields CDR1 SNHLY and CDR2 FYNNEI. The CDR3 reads CASGRDYEQYF. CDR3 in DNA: TGTGCGAGCGGCAGGGACTACGAGCAGTACTTC.

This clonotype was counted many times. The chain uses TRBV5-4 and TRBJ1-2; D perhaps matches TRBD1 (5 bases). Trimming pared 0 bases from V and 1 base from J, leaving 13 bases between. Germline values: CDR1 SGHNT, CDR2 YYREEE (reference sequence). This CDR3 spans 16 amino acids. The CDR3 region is CASSLAGTGINYGYTF. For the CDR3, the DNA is TGTGCCAGCAGCTTGGCAGGGACGGGGATTAACTATGGCTACACCTTC.

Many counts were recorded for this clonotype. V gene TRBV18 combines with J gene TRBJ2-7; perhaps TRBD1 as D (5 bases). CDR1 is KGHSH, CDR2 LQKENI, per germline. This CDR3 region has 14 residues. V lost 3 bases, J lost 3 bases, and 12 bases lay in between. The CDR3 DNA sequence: TGTGCCAGCTCACCCAGTGGTAGGGGCTACGAGCAGTACTTC. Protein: CASSPSGRGYEQYF.